Reported below is one TCR beta chain. The CDR3 is 14 residues long. Germline CDR1 reads SGHVS; CDR2 reads FQNEAQ. V was shortened by 0 bases and J by 5 bases, with 11 bases between the two germline ends. This entry comes from a study of blood T cell repertoires in COVID-19. Turning to the study itself: Spain, Italy and the United States supplied samples that represented acute and convalescent COVID-19.

Methods used by the authors: Reference gene primer amplification gave estimated nucleated cell counts. Repertoires were generated with immunoSEQ multiplex PCR, while TCRdb's copy carries only in-frame clones and drops some. V and J calls and clone size are those listed in that table; D and trimming were worked out from the DNA. This sample carries approximately 300,000 clones, over 80% of them seen once, and the ten largest clones take roughly 3.6%. This clonotype originated in a woman aged 40 to 50 with acute or convalescent COVID-19. The sample taken for sequencing was peripheral blood. This chain uses TRBV7-8 with TRBJ2-7; D may be TRBD1 (5 bases). The CDR3 region has the DNA TGTGCCAGCAGCTTAGCAGTAGGGGCCCACGAGCAGTACGTC. Its translation: CASSLAVGAHEQYV.